The 27 T cell receptor beta chains in this list originate from one sample, sequenced in a study of human T cells and chemical hapten exposure. As to time point: patch test 1, 2 weeks after DPC sensitization. Stated treatment: therapeutic diphenylcyclopropenone sensitization with weekly scalp DPC. TCRdb analysed the RACE reads with MiXCR anew, one entry per CDR3 protein. The table has about 49,000 distinct CDR3 sequences, roughly 9.5% seen once. Here the sequenced sample was whole blood, taken in connection with sensitization to the hapten diphenylcyclopropenone (DPC). These receptors were collected from a woman in her forties or fifties with alopecia areata. Some clones in this sample may be carry-over from other donors' samples.

V is TRBV12-3 or TRBV12-4 and J is TRBJ1-2; no definite D call. The V end was cut by 9 bases, the J end by 5 bases, with 13 bases between. The CDR3 spans 12 residues. The CDR3 sequence is CASVGQTYGYTF. The CDR3 coding sequence is TGTGCCAGTGTAGGGCAGACATATGGCTACACCTTC.

This clonotype was seen at least ten times. The V and J genes are TRBV4-1 and TRBJ2-2; D perhaps matches TRBD2 (6 bases). Looked up from germline, CDR1 is MGHRA and CDR2 is YSYEKL. V was pared by 3 bases and J by 9 bases, with 20 bases between. The CDR3 consists of 16 residues. CDR3 in DNA: TGCGCCAGCAGCCAGCCCCTCTCCAGTGGGGGGAGGGAGCTGTTTTTT. This translates into CASSQPLSSGGRELFF.

This clonotype has just a few counts. The chain recombines TRBV5-1 with TRBJ2-5; D ambiguous. V was trimmed by 4 bases and J by 0 bases, leaving 10 bases between them. Germline CDR1 reads SGHRS; CDR2 reads YFSETQ. There are 14 residues in the CDR3. CDR3 sequence (DNA): TGCGCCAGCAGCGTTACAGATTACCAAGAGACCCAGTACTTC. Translated: CASSVTDYQETQYF.

This clonotype appeared many times. The CDR3 bases are TGTGCCAGCAGCTTAGGGGTAGGGGACCCGCAGTTCTTC. Residues: CASSLGVGDPQFF. The J gene is TRBJ2-1, the V gene TRBV7-7, with D tentatively TRBD1 or TRBD2 (5 bases each). The CDR3 consists of 13 residues. CDR1 is SSHAT and CDR2 is FNYEAQ in the germline V gene (reference sequence). V was cut by 1 base and J by 12 bases, with 13 bases left in between.

This clonotype was seen many times. J is TRBJ2-3 and V is TRBV29-1; 7 bases are a match to TRBD1. Germline-derived CDR1 and CDR2 are SQVTM and ANQGSEA. The CDR3 length is 14 residues. V lost 7 bases and J lost 0; bases outside the gene matches: 7. CDR3: CSAGRQGSTDTQYF. As DNA, the CDR3 is TGCAGCGCTGGTAGACAGGGAAGCACAGATACGCAGTATTTT.

This clonotype has ten or more counts. The chain carries TRBV14 and TRBJ2-7; 8 bases fit TRBD2. CDR3 length: 15 residues. V gave up 2 bases and J gave up 3 bases; unmatched junction bases: 6. CDR1 and CDR2 from the germline V gene are SGHDN and FVKESK. The CDR3 nucleotides are TGTGCCAGCAGCCAACCGGGACTAGAAATCTACGAGCAGTACTTC. Its protein product is CASSQPGLEIYEQYF.

This clonotype was seen only a few times. The V and J genes are TRBV20-1 and TRBJ2-1; TRBD2 matches at 13 bases. Unmatched junction bases numbered 5, after V lost 4 bases and J lost 5 bases. The CDR3 has 15 residues. CDR1 and CDR2 (germline): DFQATT, SNEGSKA (reference sequence). This chain's CDR3 is CSANTGLAGDNEQFF. CDR3 DNA: TGCAGTGCTAATACAGGACTAGCGGGAGACAATGAGCAGTTCTTC.

This clonotype was observed many times. The chain couples TRBV29-1 to TRBJ2-3, with D hard to call. V was cut by 4 bases and J by 0 bases, with 8 bases left in between. In germline, CDR1 is SQVTM, CDR2 ANQGSEA. This CDR3 is 13 amino acids long. CDR3 sequence reads: CSVGHTSTDTQYF. The CDR3 DNA follows: TGCAGCGTTGGACATACCAGCACAGATACGCAGTATTTT.

This clonotype showed up many times. CDR3 in amino acids: CASSLQTSLAGDSDTQYF. CDR3 DNA: TGTGCCAGCAGCCTCCAAACCTCACTAGCGGGAGATTCGGATACGCAGTATTTT. V usage is TRBV7-2 and J usage is TRBJ2-3; the match to TRBD2 covers 11 bases. The germline V gene encodes CDR1 SGHTA and CDR2 FQGNSA. The CDR3 loop spans 18 amino acids. With 5 bases clipped from V and 6 bases from J, the junction kept 16 bases outside the gene matches.

This clonotype was recorded many times. The chain employs TRBV19 and TRBJ2-3; 7 bases fit TRBD1. This CDR3 region has 14 residues. Germline loops: CDR1 LNHDA, CDR2 SQIVND (reference sequence). The V segment lost 2 bases and the J segment 4 bases; nucleotides outside the gene matches: 3. CDR3 in amino acids: CASSITQGADTQYF. CDR3 bases: TGTGCCAGTAGTATAACCCAGGGGGCAGATACGCAGTATTTT.

This clonotype was observed many times. This chain links TRBV7-6 with TRBJ1-1, with D perhaps matching TRBD1 (5 bases). Germline CDR1 reads SGHVS; CDR2 reads FNYEAQ. V gave up 2 bases and J gave up 5 bases, with 6 bases separating them. The CDR3 sequence is 12 residues long. For the CDR3, the DNA is TGTGCCAGCAGCTTAAAGGGGACTGAAGCTTTCTTT. Its protein product is CASSLKGTEAFF.

This clonotype showed up many times. V usage is TRBV20-1 and J usage is TRBJ2-1, with TRBD2 as a possible D gene (5 bases). The CDR3 is 14 amino acids. Trimming took off 2 bases at V and 2 bases at J, with 10 bases between the two ends. Germline V gene data show CDR1 as DFQATT and CDR2 as SNEGSKA (reference sequence). CDR3 sequence reads: CSARRLAAYNEQFF. The CDR3 DNA is TGCAGTGCTAGAAGGCTAGCTGCCTACAATGAGCAGTTCTTC.

This clonotype was picked up a small number of times. The chain carries TRBV20-1 and TRBJ2-1; TRBD2 agrees at 11 bases. The CDR3 runs to 18 residues. V lost 5 bases, J lost 1 base, and 13 bases stayed unmatched. In germline, CDR1 is DFQATT, CDR2 SNEGSKA (reference sequence). This chain's CDR3 is CSALQTSGSRRSYNEQFF. CDR3 nucleotide sequence: TGCAGTGCTCTACAAACTAGCGGGAGTAGAAGATCCTACAATGAGCAGTTCTTC.

This clonotype was detected ten times or more. CDR3 sequence (DNA): TGCAGCGTTGAGGGGGGAGTGAGGACCGGGGAGCTGTTTTTT. This gives the protein CSVEGGVRTGELFF. The chain employs TRBV29-1 and TRBJ2-2; the D gene is possibly TRBD2 (6 bases). The CDR3 totals 14 residues. CDR1 SQVTM and CDR2 ANQGSEA come from the germline V gene. Between the trimmed V and J ends, which lost 3 bases and 5 bases, there was a span of 13 bases.

Ten or more counts support this clonotype. The J gene is TRBJ2-5, the V gene TRBV4-2; 7 bases fit TRBD1. The CDR3 runs to 14 residues. The ends lost 5 bases at V and 1 base at J; junction bases unmatched: 4. The V gene's germline CDR1 is LGHNA and CDR2 YNFKEQ. The CDR3 protein is CASSIRGLQETQYF. DNA for the CDR3: TGTGCCAGCAGCATTAGGGGGCTCCAAGAGACCCAGTACTTC.

The table lists this clonotype with many counts. This chain uses TRBV12-3 or TRBV12-4 with TRBJ1-3; D unclear. Trimming stripped 5 bases from V and 0 bases from J, with 11 bases between. The length of the CDR3 is 15 residues. CDR3 region: CASSPLRSSGNTIYF. In DNA, the CDR3 is TGTGCCAGCAGTCCCCTGCGGAGCTCTGGAAACACCATATATTTT.

This clonotype has just a few counts. V usage is TRBV6-6 and J usage is TRBJ1-5; 9 positions match TRBD1. This CDR3 comprises 12 residues. V gave up 5 bases and J gave up 13 bases; unmatched junction bases: 6. Germline values: CDR1 MNHNY, CDR2 SVGAGI (reference sequence). CDR3 nucleotides: TGTGCCAGCAGTACTACAGGGGGCCCGCAGCATTTT. Residues: CASSTTGGPQHF.

There are many counts of this clonotype. The V and J genes are TRBV10-2 and TRBJ2-3; D remains ambiguous. CDR3 length: 15 amino acids. CDR1 and CDR2 (germline): WSHSY, SAAADI. The ends were cut back, 8 bases at V and 0 bases at J, with 15 bases in the middle. CDR3: CASEFSGLSTDTQYF. The CDR3 DNA follows: TGCGCCAGCGAGTTTTCAGGCCTTAGCACAGATACGCAGTATTTT.

The J gene is TRBJ2-7, the V gene TRBV9; D ambiguous. V was trimmed by 1 base and J by 9 bases, leaving 11 bases between them. The CDR3 runs to 12 residues. CDR1 is SGDLS, CDR2 YYNGEE, per germline. CDR3 sequence: CASSVRPFGQYF. CDR3 nucleotides: TGTGCCAGCAGCGTACGACCCTTCGGGCAGTACTTC.

This clonotype came up many times. This chain joins TRBV12-3 or TRBV12-4 and TRBJ1-4; D unclear. This CDR3 is 14 amino acids long. The V end lost 5 bases, the J end lost 7 bases, and 14 bases lay between the germline ends. The chain's CDR3 is CASSIGSVSEKLFF. The DNA for the CDR3 is TGTGCCAGCAGTATTGGGTCGGTGTCTGAAAAACTGTTTTTT.

The chain employs TRBV15 and TRBJ2-3; D is tentatively TRBD1 or TRBD2 (6 bases each). Germline lookup yields CDR1 LNHNV and CDR2 YYDKDF (reference sequence). The CDR3 contains 15 residues. Trimming cost V 0 bases and J 4 bases, with 11 bases left between them. CDR3: CATSRDPGAADTQYF. DNA for the CDR3: TGTGCCACCAGCAGAGATCCGGGGGCGGCAGATACGCAGTATTTT.

This clonotype was seen at least ten times. V and J are TRBV5-6 and TRBJ2-7; D remains unclear. The CDR3 is made up of 15 amino acids. Germline loops: CDR1 SGHDT, CDR2 YYEEEE. Trimming removed 3 bases at V and 3 bases at J, with 16 bases between. The CDR3 region is CASSSWVLGNYEQYF. DNA for the CDR3: TGTGCCAGCAGCTCCTGGGTTTTGGGGAACTACGAGCAGTACTTC.

This clonotype was found many times. The chain employs TRBV7-9 and TRBJ1-1, with D perhaps TRBD1 (6 bases). In germline, CDR1 is SEHNR, CDR2 FQNEAQ (reference sequence). This CDR3 is 13 amino acids long. The ends were cut back, 5 bases at V and 4 bases at J, with 11 bases in the middle. The CDR3 region has the DNA TGTGCCAGCAGCCGAGGGGGGTCCACTGAAGCTTTCTTT. As protein: CASSRGGSTEAFF.

This clonotype was picked up many times. This sequence joins TRBV27 and TRBJ2-7; TRBD2 matches at 8 bases. The V gene's germline CDR1 is MNHEY and CDR2 SMNVEV (reference sequence). V was clipped by 1 base and J by 2 bases; unmatched bases: 7. The CDR3 has 16 residues. CDR3 nucleotides: TGTGCCAGCAGTTTATTCTCCGGGACTAGGACCTACGAGCAGTACTTC. It translates to CASSLFSGTRTYEQYF.

This clonotype showed up many times. The V gene is TRBV7-6, the J gene TRBJ2-7; D is possibly TRBD2 (6 bases). The CDR3 is 17 residues long. V was clipped by 5 bases and J by 0 bases, with 20 bases between them. CDR1 and CDR2 from the germline V gene are SGHVS and FNYEAQ. DNA for the CDR3: TGTGCCAGCAGCCCCTTTCCGGCGGGGTATAGCTCCTACGAGCAGTACTTC. Its translation is CASSPFPAGYSSYEQYF.

This clonotype was counted at least ten times. The rearrangement joins TRBV5-8 to TRBJ1-1; a possible D gene is TRBD1 (6 bases). The germline CDR1 and CDR2 sequences are SGHTS and YDEGEE. Trimming pared 3 bases from V and 8 bases from J, leaving 14 bases between. CDR3 length equals 13 residues. CDR3 in DNA: TGTGCCAGCAGCTCCGGGACACGGGGAGAAGCTTTCTTT. Encoded protein: CASSSGTRGEAFF.

This clonotype occurred many times. The gene calls are TRBV7-6 and TRBJ2-3, with D possibly matching TRBD2 (6 bases). Trimming pared 7 bases from V and 1 base from J, leaving 12 bases between. This CDR3 is 14 amino acids long. Germline lookup yields CDR1 SGHVS and CDR2 FNYEAQ. The CDR3 DNA is TGTGCCAGCACCACGGGACTGCGCACAGATACGCAGTATTTT. Encoded protein: CASTTGLRTDTQYF.